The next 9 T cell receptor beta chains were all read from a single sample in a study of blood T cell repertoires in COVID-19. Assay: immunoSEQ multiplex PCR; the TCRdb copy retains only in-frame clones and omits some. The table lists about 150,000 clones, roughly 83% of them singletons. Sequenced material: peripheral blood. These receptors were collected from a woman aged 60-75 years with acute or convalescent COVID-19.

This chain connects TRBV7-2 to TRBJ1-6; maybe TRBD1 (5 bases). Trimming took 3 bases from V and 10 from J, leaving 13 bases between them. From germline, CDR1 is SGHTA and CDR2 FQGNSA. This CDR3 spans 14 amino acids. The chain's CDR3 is CASSFQRDESPLHF. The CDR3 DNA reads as TGTGCCAGCAGCTTCCAGCGGGACGAATCACCCCTCCACTTT.

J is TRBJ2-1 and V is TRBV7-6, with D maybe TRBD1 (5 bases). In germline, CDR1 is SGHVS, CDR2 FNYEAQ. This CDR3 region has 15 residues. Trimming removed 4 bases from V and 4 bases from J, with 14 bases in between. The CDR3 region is CASSSSGPPYNEQFF. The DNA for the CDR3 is TGTGCCAGCAGCTCCTCAGGGCCGCCATACAATGAGCAGTTCTTC.

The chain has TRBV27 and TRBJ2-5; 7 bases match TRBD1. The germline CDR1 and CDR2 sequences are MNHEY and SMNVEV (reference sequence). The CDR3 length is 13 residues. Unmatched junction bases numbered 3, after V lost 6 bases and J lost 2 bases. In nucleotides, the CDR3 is TGTGCCAGCAGGTTACAGGGGCAAGAGACCCAGTACTTC. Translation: CASRLQGQETQYF.

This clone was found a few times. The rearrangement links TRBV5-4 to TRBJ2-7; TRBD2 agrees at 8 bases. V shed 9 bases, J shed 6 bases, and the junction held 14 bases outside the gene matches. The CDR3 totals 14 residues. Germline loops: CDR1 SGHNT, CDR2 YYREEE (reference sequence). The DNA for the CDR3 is TGTGCCACCTCATCCGGGGGGGCGTCACTCGAGCAGTACTTC. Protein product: CATSSGGASLEQYF.

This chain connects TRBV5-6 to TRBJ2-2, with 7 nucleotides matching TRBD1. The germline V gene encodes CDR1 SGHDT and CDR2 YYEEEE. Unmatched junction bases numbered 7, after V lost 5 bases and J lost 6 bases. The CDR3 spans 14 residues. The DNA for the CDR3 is TGTGCCAGCAGTTTTACAGGGGTTGCCGGGGAGCTGTTTTTT. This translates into CASSFTGVAGELFF.

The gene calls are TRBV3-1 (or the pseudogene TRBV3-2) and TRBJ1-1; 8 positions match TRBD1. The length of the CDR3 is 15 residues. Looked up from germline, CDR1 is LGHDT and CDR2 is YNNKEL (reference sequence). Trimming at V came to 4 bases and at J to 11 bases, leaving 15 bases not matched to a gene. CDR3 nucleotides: TGTGCCAGCAGCCGCGCCGGGACAGGTGGATGGGAGGCTTTCTTT. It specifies CASSRAGTGGWEAFF.

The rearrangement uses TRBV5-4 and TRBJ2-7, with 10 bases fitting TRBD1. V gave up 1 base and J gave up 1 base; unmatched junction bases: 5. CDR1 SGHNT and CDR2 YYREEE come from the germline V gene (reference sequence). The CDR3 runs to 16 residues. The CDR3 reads CASSLMGQGPSYEQYF. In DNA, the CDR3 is TGTGCCAGCAGCTTGATGGGACAGGGGCCTTCCTACGAGCAGTACTTC.

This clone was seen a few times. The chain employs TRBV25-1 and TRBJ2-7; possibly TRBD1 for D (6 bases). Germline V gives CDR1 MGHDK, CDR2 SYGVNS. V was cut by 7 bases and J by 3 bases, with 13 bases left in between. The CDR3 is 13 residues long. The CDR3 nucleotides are TGTGCCAGCACCCCAGGGGATCGCTACGAGCAGTACTTC. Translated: CASTPGDRYEQYF.

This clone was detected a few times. CDR3 nucleotides: TGTGCCAGCAGTTCCCGGCAGGGCGGTTCACCCCTCCACTTT. This sequence encodes CASSSRQGGSPLHF. The J gene is TRBJ1-6, the V gene TRBV6-5; possible D gene TRBD1, 5 bases. The germline V gene encodes CDR1 MNHEY and CDR2 SVGAGI. The V gene lost 4 bases and the J gene lost 9 bases, with 13 bases spanning the gap. The CDR3 has 14 residues.